The rows below give T cell receptor beta chains drawn from one sample of a study of blood T cell repertoires in COVID-19. Sequencing was performed with immunoSEQ multiplex PCR; in TCRdb, only in-frame clones are kept and a portion is missing. The repertoire holds approximately 330,000 clones, with roughly nine tenths as singletons. The specimen was PBMCs or T cells enriched from blood (not recorded which). These receptors were obtained from a woman aged 25 to 39 who had recovered from COVID-19. The conserved cysteine and the conserved F or W are not part of the CDR3 here. Each record gives: CDR3 length, V gene, CDR3 protein.

12 TRBV27 ASSLLGRQETQY
10 TRBV20-1 SASPPRETQY
12 TRBV10-3 AISDYGGNTEAF
13 TRBV4-2 ASSQPGQPNQPQH
15 TRBV6-2/TRBV6-3 ASSYSGLGYNTGELF
14 TRBV18 ASSSQGKENTGELF
13 TRBV19 ASSIGYRVDQPQH
12 TRBV5-1 ASSAGGFDNEQF
13 TRBV27 ASSLYGGRLNTQY
14 TRBV5-6 ASSQYKQGAGNTIY
11 TRBV29-1 SVGDRVNTEAF
12 TRBV18 ASSPNRDTTEAF
13 TRBV5-4 ASSLDPGGSDGYT
11 TRBV4-1 ASSQVTGFEQF
13 TRBV7-2 ASSFGQGNTGELF
9 TRBV29-1 SVTGYNEQF
11 TRBV3-1/TRBV3-2 ASRPQGAGELF
13 TRBV6-5 ASSYSEQGANGYT
12 TRBV5-1 ASSLLPGGREAF
11 TRBV19 ASRAAGKNGYT
9 TRBV20-1 SAVLFNEQF
16 TRBV6-2/TRBV6-3 ASSRTSGRGQRSYEQY
12 TRBV18 ASSRGVDNSPLH
11 TRBV27 ASSSGTELGYT
14 TRBV18 ASSPMTGLASDTQY
12 TRBV11-2 ASRRPGQDYEQY
15 TRBV11-2 ASIRTSGTFRTDTQY
15 TRBV12-5 ASGMGTSGTFTDTQY
14 TRBV6-5 ASSYSRTGGKYGYT
12 TRBV29-1 SLKKQGEGTEAF
13 TRBV5-1 ASSLAGDSYNEQF
11 TRBV6-5 ASSSGTQGGKF
14 TRBV9 ASSGSTSGFHGELF
12 TRBV9 ASSNRDSSYEQY
12 TRBV10-3 AISRDRSNQPQH
12 TRBV30 AWGPKDRGHGYT
12 TRBV2 ASSWTGEGQPQH
10 TRBV6-6 ASSTGVDTQY
12 TRBV18 ASSLTGWNTEAF
13 TRBV18 ASSISRDPIVEAF
13 TRBV10-3 AISDGTSGSDEQF
11 TRBV28 ASSRDSANEQF
12 TRBV2 ASSSQGVAYEQY